The clone carrying this TCR beta chain was recorded a few times. Its antigen is as yet unknown. Gene names follow the mouse nomenclature. The read terminates 4 residues before the CDR3 end, so the remaining end is supplied by the germline J gene. RNA was extracted and reverse transcribed into cDNA as the sequencing template. The table came from immunoSEQ multiplex PCR; TCRdb's copy has only in-frame clones and leaves some out. This sample comprises under 350,000 clones, none seen once only. This sample stems from a study of CD8+ T cells in alopecia areata. Study as a whole: Recipient mice, approximately 6-10-week-old female C3H/HeJ animals, received skin from 6-12-month-old C3H/HeJ graft donors with spontaneous alopecia. Findings and limits, study-wide: The study also sequences resident alphabeta T cells of normal skin in scalp samples. Sharing of TCR sequences between patients (possibly for HLA-related reasons) was less clear than in mice. Compared with normal scalp, lesional scalp had higher clonality and more expanded CD8+ clones.

Germline V gene sequence: CDR1 FNHDT, CDR2 SITEND (reference sequence). The CDR3 covers 16 residues. V shed 6 bases and J 4 bases; nucleotides not matched to a gene: 9. Sorting relied on CD4, CD8alpha, NKG2D, NKG2ACE and other markers applied to pooled cutaneous lymph node cells. This receptor was identified in a C3H/HeJ mouse with alopecia areata. Strain haplotype (MHC): H2-k. V and J are TRBV19 and TRBJ2-2; TRBD1 agrees at 10 bases. The sequencing input was CD4+ T cells sorted from a lymph node. The CDR3 sequence: CASNPGQGRGTGQLYF. Incomplete CDR3 DNA: TGTGCCAGCAACCCGGGACAGGGGAGAGGCACCGGG.